The T cell receptor beta chain described here comes from a study of vaccination and CD4 T cells after COVID-19. Study results and limitations: For convalescent patients, a median around 89% of reactive clones surfaced exclusively after vaccination. This study had few convalescent patients and no early post-infection samples.

CDR3 length: 13 amino acids. Trimming pared 2 bases from V and 5 bases from J, leaving 7 bases between. Germline values: CDR1 SGHTA, CDR2 FQGNSA. The treatment: roughly nine-day PBMC culture with coronavirus spike peptide pools or control peptides (ViraFEST assay). The unexposed donor's CD4+ T cells were collected before the COVID-19 pandemic (2011-2018). Turning to this clonotype: Its antigen is not identified.

At the Johns Hopkins FTIC core, DNA taken from cultured CD4+ T cells was sequenced by way of the Oncomine TCR Beta short-read assay. TCRdb redid the calling of the PCR reads with MiXCR, one entry per CDR3 protein. The sample holds about 6,600 distinct CDR3 sequences, 45% to 65% seen once. The V gene is TRBV7-2, the J gene TRBJ2-1; no reliable D call. The sequence was obtained from a human donor in good health. Material: CD4+ T cells from blood, cultured in vitro. The DNA of the CDR3 is TGTGCCAGCAGCTTAATAGGGAACAATGAGCAGTTCTTC. Its translation is CASSLIGNNEQFF.